This TCR beta chain was sequenced in a study of shared clonotypes between healthy human individuals. Trimming removed 0 bases from V and 4 bases from J; junction bases left unmatched: 8. Germline CDR1 is LGHNA and CDR2 is YNFKEQ. This CDR3 comprises 17 residues. TCRdb's table, derived via immunoSEQ multiplex PCR, lists solely in-frame clones and lacks some. Seen here are over a million clones, approximately 98.5% observed once, and the top ten hold approximately 0.38%. Every one of the donors was a Caucasian adult that lived in Nashville, Tennessee. The chain carries TRBV4-2 and TRBJ2-3; 9 positions match TRBD2. Sequencing was carried out using naive CD4+ T cells sorted from blood. Subset specified: CD45RA+ positively selected. The sequence was obtained from a man aged 25 to 40 in good health. The CDR3 DNA follows: TGTGCCAGCAGCCAAGACTCCTTAGCGGGAGTGGCAGATACGCAGTATTTT. Residues: CASSQDSLAGVADTQYF.